This T cell receptor (beta chain) originates from a study of shared clonotypes between healthy human individuals. Some clones are missing from TCRdb's copy, which holds only in-frame ones; the method was immunoSEQ multiplex PCR. Among millions of clones, just over 90% were seen once, and the ten largest hold under 0.15%. CDR3 length: 14 residues. CDR1 is LNHDA, CDR2 SQIVND, per germline (reference sequence). With 8 bases removed from V and 6 bases from J, the gap between germline ends came to 17 bases. Subsets obtained from CD4+ cells comprised CD45RA+ naive and CD45RA-negative memory cells. The chain joins TRBV19 to TRBJ1-5, with a tentative D call TRBD1 (6 bases). The sample comprised naive CD4+ T cells sorted from blood. Subset indicated: CD45RA+ positively selected. The receptor comes from a man between 18 and 35 years old in good health. DNA for the CDR3: TGTGCCAGTGATTCACAGGGCTCGAGTCAGCCCCAGCATTTT. This codes for CASDSQGSSQPQHF.